This T cell receptor beta chain was identified during a study of response to subunit inactivated influenza vaccine. Study observations and caveats: The authors suggested that every seasonal influenza vaccination recruits few new T cells.

To note about this clonotype: What it binds is unknown.

There are 12 residues in the CDR3. V was clipped by 4 bases and J by 7 bases, with 8 bases between them. CDR1 is SGHVS, CDR2 FQNEAQ, per germline. TCRdb called the RT-PCR reads again in MiXCR, with one record for every CDR3 protein. This repertoire shows roughly 700,000 distinct CDR3 sequences, approximately 15% found once; its top ten account for roughly 11%. The J gene is TRBJ2-1, the V gene TRBV7-8; D not certain. Specimen: PBMCs from blood, collected 11 to 12 days after vaccination. This receptor was taken from a man aged 50-60 years who received an inactivated influenza vaccine. CDR3 amino acids: CASSYALNEQFF. The CDR3 DNA follows: TGTGCCAGCAGCTACGCGTTAAATGAGCAGTTCTTC.